The rows below give T cell receptor beta chains drawn from one sample of a study of Ad26.COV2.S vaccination and SARS-CoV-2 variants. The method was immunoSEQ multiplex PCR; TCRdb's version includes in-frame clones alone and lacks a portion of them. The data hold approximately 410,000 clones, with around 89% observed a single time. The material was peripheral blood, obtained in a trial of Ad26.COV2.S vaccine versus placebo. The source is a person aged 18 to 59 who received the Ad26.COV2.S COVID-19 vaccine or a placebo. CDR3s leave out the opening cysteine and the closing phenylalanine or tryptophan.

V | CDR3
TRBV6-1 | ASSESGGPFTEQF
TRBV19 | ASIPGQGSGNTIY
TRBV11-2 | ASSLVQGASREQY
TRBV6-5 | ASTGHNYEQY
TRBV28 | ASSLVDRRHNEQF
TRBV2 | ASSGRNQETQY
TRBV21-1 | ASSLTRGVGANEKLF
TRBV2 | ASSPRQGGTAKNIQY
TRBV6-7 | ASSRPDSPYEQY
TRBV15 | ATSRGGGARTGELF
TRBV10-2 | ASSESRASPDRRNTIY
TRBV4-3 | ASSQDPGRHNTGELF
TRBV7-2 | ASSLAQVPQY
TRBV25-1 | ASSDLGGASRDTQY
TRBV18 | ASSPLNTDTQY
TRBV6-6 | ASSPGTSRFYEQY
TRBV6-6 | ASTARSNEKLF
TRBV5-3 | ARSSDRVGNEQF
TRBV5-5 | ASSLERGAPGGYT
TRBV11-2 | ASSSGPWGESAYNEQF
TRBV10-3 | AISEGGPYSNQPQH
TRBV10-3 | AISESGVRSSYEQY
TRBV18 | ASSPNPGDTEAF
TRBV5-1 | ASSLDGSLSYEQY
TRBV9 | ASSLGLAGGPPSTDTQY
TRBV15 | ATSPRTGFISEAF
TRBV5-1 | ASSLTRQGEDYGYT
TRBV24-1 | ATKKTGRFYEQY
TRBV11-2 | ASSLATPGTGYEKLF
TRBV7-9 | ASSLEGGPKLF
TRBV6-5 | ASSYSPSADTQY
TRBV20-1 | SGDGYT
TRBV28 | ASSSSKLGPSYEQY
TRBV7-2 | ASSPRALGSPLH
TRBV15 | ATSRDGQGFLSAF
TRBV28 | ASSSRKPGQGGPNQPQH
TRBV24-1 | ATSDPRDTVNYGYT
TRBV6-2/TRBV6-3 | ASSYAARTSTDTQY
TRBV4-3 | ASSQAGMSTDTQY
TRBV7-9 | ASSKPGSRRGGYT
TRBV5-1 | ASSLAVQSGPGEQY
TRBV9 | ASSVTATTDTQY
TRBV15 | ATSRNNSPLH
TRBV2 | ASSVSGGNTEAF